A single T cell receptor beta chain is shown here with its context. Its specificity is not known. Isolated per sample were at least 6 million PBMCs. This entry comes from a study of blood T cells in healthy people across ages. Study-level results: CMV status of donors was unknown, possibly confounding expanded clonotype changes. Higher diversity, along with more naive CD4+ cells, distinguished long-lived donors from aged donors.

With a J-beta primer mix and a sample-barcoded 5' primer, a second PCR ran about 7 to 11 cycles. TCRdb re-analysed the 5' RACE reads in MiXCR, keeping a single row per CDR3 protein. The sample yields about 1.4 million distinct CDR3 sequences, around 59% seen once. This receptor was identified in a man aged 18 to 30 in good health. Sequencing was performed on blood.

The CDR3 loop is CASTLGLWYYGYTF. The DNA for the CDR3 is TGTGCCAGCACCTTGGGACTTTGGTACTATGGCTACACCTTC. This chain uses TRBV12-3 or TRBV12-4 with TRBJ1-2, with D tentatively TRBD1 (5 bases). The CDR3 covers 14 residues. The V gene lost 7 bases and the J gene lost 3 bases, with 15 bases spanning the gap.